A single sample gave rise to the 10 T cell receptor beta chains below, sequenced in a study of molecular identifiers for immune sequencing clone quantification. TCRdb passed the PCR reads through MiXCR, listing each CDR3 protein once. The repertoire holds 550,000 to 750,000 distinct CDR3 sequences, with 15% to 20% as singletons. Sequenced material: naive CD8+ T cells from blood, with Jurkat cell RNA spiked in. The sample's subset: FACS-sorted CD8+CD4-CCR7+CD45RA+ naive T cells. The receptors were gathered from a human donor in good health. Some libraries in this study had Jurkat cell RNA spiked in.

This clonotype was seen more than once but under ten times. CDR3 coding DNA: TGTGCCAGTAGTATCAACGCAGATACGCAGTATTTT. It is translated as CASSINADTQYF. This chain links TRBV19 with TRBJ2-3; D is unresolved. The CDR3 is made up of 12 amino acids. V was clipped by 3 bases and J by 4 bases, with 5 bases between them. CDR1 and CDR2 from the germline V gene are LNHDA and SQIVND (reference sequence).

This clonotype was counted many times. The genes are TRBV30 and TRBJ2-7; D is ambiguous. CDR1 and CDR2 from the germline V gene are GTSNPN and SVGIG (reference sequence). This CDR3 region has 12 residues. V dropped 2 bases and J dropped 6 bases, with 11 bases sitting between them. The chain's CDR3 is CAWSPITVEQYF. The CDR3 DNA follows: TGTGCCTGGAGTCCTATCACCGTCGAGCAGTACTTC.

This clonotype was counted many times. The rearrangement joins TRBV19 to TRBJ2-3; no reliable D call. The CDR3 spans 16 residues. CDR1 and CDR2 from the germline V gene are LNHDA and SQIVND (reference sequence). The V gene lost 7 bases and the J gene lost 2 bases, with 19 bases spanning the gap. CDR3 protein: CASTQELGIFTDTQYF. The CDR3 bases are TGTGCCAGTACTCAGGAGCTAGGGATCTTCACAGATACGCAGTATTTT. The entire variable domain, with the rest obtained from reference TRBV19 and TRBJ2-3, is as follows: DGGITQSPKYLFRKEGQNVTLSCEQNLNHDAMYWYRQDPGQGLRLIYYSQIVNDFQKGDIAEGYSVSREKKESFPLTVTSAQKNPTAFYLCASTQELGIFTDTQYFGPGTRLTVL.

Concerning this clonotype: The conserved phenylalanine or tryptophan is not found at the CDR3 terminus, so this likely reflects a read error. The V and J genes are TRBV10-3 and TRBJ1-2; TRBD1 agrees at 7 bases. J gave up 3 bases and V 3 bases, and 4 bases lay outside the gene matches. Germline CDR1 ENHRY, CDR2 SYGVKD. CDR3 size: 14 residues. Here the CDR3 reads CAISEPGQHYGYTL. Written as DNA, the CDR3 is TGTGCCATCAGTGAACCGGGACAGCACTATGGCTACACCCTC.

In its sample, this clonotype was seen a few times. This chain connects TRBV19 to TRBJ2-2; weak D call: TRBD1 (5 bases). V was trimmed by 5 bases and J by 6 bases, leaving 16 bases between them. The CDR3 contains 15 residues. In germline, CDR1 is LNHDA, CDR2 SQIVND (reference sequence). The CDR3 sequence: CASSPYPGWPGELFF. The CDR3 coding sequence is TGTGCCAGTAGTCCATACCCAGGGTGGCCCGGGGAGCTGTTTTTT. The whole variable domain, remainder taken from reference TRBV19 and TRBJ2-2, is DGGITQSPKYLFRKEGQNVTLSCEQNLNHDAMYWYRQDPGQGLRLIYYSQIVNDFQKGDIAEGYSVSREKKESFPLTVTSAQKNPTAFYLCASSPYPGWPGELFFGEGSRLTVL.

Concerning this clonotype: This may come from a read error, since a much larger clone is one base off. The CDR3 carries no conserved terminal phenylalanine or tryptophan, so it likely arises from a read error. The rearrangement links TRBV6-5 to TRBJ1-1; 9 bases line up with TRBD1. The germline V gene has CDR1 MNHEY and CDR2 SVGAGI. This CDR3 comprises 13 residues. V shed 2 bases and J 7 bases; nucleotides not matched to a gene: 2. CDR3 loop: CASSYGTGNEAFV. The CDR3 DNA is TGTGCCAGCAGTTACGGGACAGGGAATGAAGCTTTCGTT.

This clonotype was seen many times. The rearrangement joins TRBV29-1 to TRBJ1-2, with 8 bases aligning to TRBD1. V dropped 1 base and J dropped 3; count of bases not matched to a gene: 19. The length of the CDR3 is 19 residues. Germline CDR1 reads SQVTM; CDR2 reads ANQGSEA. The CDR3 is CSVEALDPRQGYLDYGYTF. The DNA of the CDR3 is TGCAGCGTTGAAGCCCTAGACCCCCGACAGGGGTACTTGGACTATGGCTACACCTTC.

This clonotype was seen ten or more times. The chain links TRBV7-2 to TRBJ2-7, with 7 bases lining up with TRBD1. The CDR3 sequence is 14 residues long. CDR1 and CDR2 from the germline V gene are SGHTA and FQGNSA. Trimming cost V 5 bases and J 6 bases; bases outside gene matches: 10. CDR3 sequence: CASSLGQAASEQYF. CDR3 coding DNA: TGTGCCAGCAGCCTCGGACAGGCGGCGAGCGAGCAGTACTTC.

This clonotype was recorded at least ten times. The chain carries TRBV29-1 and TRBJ2-3; maybe TRBD2 (5 bases). The CDR3 contains 12 residues. From germline, CDR1 is SQVTM and CDR2 ANQGSEA. V lost 7 bases, J lost 4 bases, and 12 bases lay in between. The CDR3 DNA follows: TGCAGCGCCAAGACTATCCCAGATACGCAGTATTTT. This codes for CSAKTIPDTQYF.

In its sample, this clonotype was seen a few times. The J gene is TRBJ2-1, the V gene TRBV9, with 9 nucleotides matching TRBD2. This CDR3 is built from 16 residues. Looked up from germline, CDR1 is SGDLS and CDR2 is YYNGEE. The ends lost 3 bases at V and 3 bases at J; junction bases unmatched: 7. CDR3 sequence: CASSGGTSNDYNEQFF. CDR3 bases: TGTGCCAGCAGCGGGGGGACTAGCAACGACTACAATGAGCAGTTCTTC.